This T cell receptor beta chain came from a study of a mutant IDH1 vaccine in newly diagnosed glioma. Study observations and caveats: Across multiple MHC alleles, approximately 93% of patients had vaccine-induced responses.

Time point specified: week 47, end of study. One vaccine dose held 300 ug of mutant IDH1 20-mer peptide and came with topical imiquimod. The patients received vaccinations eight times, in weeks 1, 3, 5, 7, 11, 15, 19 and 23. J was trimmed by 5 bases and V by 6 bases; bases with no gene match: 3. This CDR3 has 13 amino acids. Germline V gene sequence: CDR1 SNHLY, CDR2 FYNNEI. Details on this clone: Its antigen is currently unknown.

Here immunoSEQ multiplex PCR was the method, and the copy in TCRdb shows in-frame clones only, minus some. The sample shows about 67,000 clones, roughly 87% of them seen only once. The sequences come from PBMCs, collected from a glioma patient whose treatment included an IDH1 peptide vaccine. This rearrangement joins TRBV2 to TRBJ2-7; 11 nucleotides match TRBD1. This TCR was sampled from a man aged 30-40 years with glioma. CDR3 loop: CASRDRGRDEQYF. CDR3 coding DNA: TGTGCCAGCAGGGACAGGGGGCGGGACGAGCAGTACTTC.